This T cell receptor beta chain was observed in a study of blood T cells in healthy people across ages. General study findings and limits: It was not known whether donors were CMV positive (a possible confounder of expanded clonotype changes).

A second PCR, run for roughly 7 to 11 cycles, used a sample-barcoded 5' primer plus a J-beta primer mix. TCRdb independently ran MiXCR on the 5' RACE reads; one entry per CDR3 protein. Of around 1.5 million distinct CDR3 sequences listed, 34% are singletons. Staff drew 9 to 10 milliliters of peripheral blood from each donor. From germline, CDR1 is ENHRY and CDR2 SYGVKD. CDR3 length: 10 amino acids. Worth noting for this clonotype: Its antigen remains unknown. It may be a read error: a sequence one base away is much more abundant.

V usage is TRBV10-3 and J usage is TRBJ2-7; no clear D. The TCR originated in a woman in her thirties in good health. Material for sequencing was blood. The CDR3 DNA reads TGTGCCATCATCGGCTACGAGCAGGACTTC. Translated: CAIIGYEQDF.